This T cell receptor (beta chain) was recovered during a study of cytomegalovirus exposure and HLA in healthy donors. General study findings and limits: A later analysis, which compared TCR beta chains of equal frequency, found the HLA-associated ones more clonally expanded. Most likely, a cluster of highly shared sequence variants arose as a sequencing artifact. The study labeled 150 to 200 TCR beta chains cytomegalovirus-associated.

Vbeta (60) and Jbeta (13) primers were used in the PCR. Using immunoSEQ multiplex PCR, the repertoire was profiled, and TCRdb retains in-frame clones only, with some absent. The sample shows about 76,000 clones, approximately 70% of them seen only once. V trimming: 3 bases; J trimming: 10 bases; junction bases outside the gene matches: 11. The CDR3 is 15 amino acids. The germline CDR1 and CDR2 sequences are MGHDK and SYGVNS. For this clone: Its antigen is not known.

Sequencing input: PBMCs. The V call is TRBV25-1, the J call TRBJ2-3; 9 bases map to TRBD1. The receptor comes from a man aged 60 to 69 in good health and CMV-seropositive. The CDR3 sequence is CASSDTGGLPSPQYF. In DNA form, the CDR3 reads TGTGCCAGCAGTGACACAGGGGGCCTACCTAGTCCGCAGTATTTT.